This T cell receptor (beta chain) was retrieved from a study of blood T cells in healthy people across ages. The authors ran a second PCR of about 6 to 11 cycles using a sample-barcoded 5' primer and a J-beta primer mix. Via MiXCR, TCRdb re-called the 5' RACE reads, giving one row per CDR3 protein. The data hold 980,000 or so distinct CDR3 sequences, with around 48% observed a single time. Germline CDR1 MNHNY, CDR2 SVGAGI (reference sequence). V was shortened by 6 bases and J by 3 bases, with 10 bases between the two germline ends. The CDR3 sequence is 13 residues long. The genes are TRBV6-6 and TRBJ2-3; D call uncertain. Sequencing input: blood. The sequence was collected from a man in his thirties or forties in good health. CDR3 nucleotides: TGTGCCAGCAGCCCTGGGTGGACAGATACGCAGTATTTT. This translates into CASSPGWTDTQYF.